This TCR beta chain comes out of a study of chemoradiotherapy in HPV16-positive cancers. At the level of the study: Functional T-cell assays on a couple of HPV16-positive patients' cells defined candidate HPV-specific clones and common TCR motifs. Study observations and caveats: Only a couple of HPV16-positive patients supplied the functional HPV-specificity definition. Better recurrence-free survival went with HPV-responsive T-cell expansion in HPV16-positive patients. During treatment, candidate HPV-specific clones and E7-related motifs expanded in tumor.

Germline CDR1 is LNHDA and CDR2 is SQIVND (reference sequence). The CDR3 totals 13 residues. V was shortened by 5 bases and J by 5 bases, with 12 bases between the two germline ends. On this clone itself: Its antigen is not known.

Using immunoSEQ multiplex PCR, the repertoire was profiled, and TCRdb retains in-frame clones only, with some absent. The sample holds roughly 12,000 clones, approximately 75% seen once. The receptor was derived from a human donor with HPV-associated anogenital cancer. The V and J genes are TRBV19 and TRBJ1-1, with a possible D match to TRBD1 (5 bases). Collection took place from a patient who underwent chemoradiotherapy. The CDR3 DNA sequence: TGTGCCAGTAGTTACAGGATACTGACTGAAGCTTTCTTT. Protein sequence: CASSYRILTEAFF.